Below are 5 T cell receptor beta chains sequenced from a single sample in a study of CD8+ T cells in alopecia areata. cDNA prepared by RNA extraction and subsequent reverse transcription served as the template for sequencing. The method was immunoSEQ multiplex PCR; TCRdb's version includes in-frame clones alone and lacks a portion of them. The profile shows roughly 120,000 clones, roughly 58% of them singletons. The treatment here: oral pan-JAK inhibitor, 5-10 mg twice daily. Sequenced here: CD8+ T cells sorted from blood, sampled at week 4, from a patient treated with tofacitinib. These receptor sequences come from a human donor with alopecia areata.

V is TRBV9 and J is TRBJ2-5; 12 nucleotides agree with TRBD2. The ends lost 5 bases at V and 5 bases at J; junction bases unmatched: 4. CDR1 is SGDLS and CDR2 is YYNGEE in the germline V gene. This CDR3 has 14 residues. CDR3 DNA sequence: TGTGCCAGCAGTTCTAGCGGGGGGGCGGAGACCCAGTACTTC. It specifies CASSSSGGAETQYF.

The genes are TRBV27 and TRBJ1-5; D gene ambiguous. Germline CDR1 is MNHEY and CDR2 is SMNVEV (reference sequence). The CDR3 extends over 15 amino acids. Trimming shortened V by 3 bases and J by 2 bases, and 11 bases separated the two germline ends. The CDR3: CASSFSYTGNQPQHF. In DNA form, the CDR3 reads TGTGCCAGCAGTTTTAGTTACACGGGCAATCAGCCCCAGCATTTT.

A remark on this clone: The sample contains more than one DNA sequence encoding this CDR3. CDR3 bases: TGTGCCTGGAGTGTAGGTGACACTGAAGCTTTCTTT. This codes for CAWSVGDTEAFF. J is TRBJ1-1 and V is TRBV30; no clear D gene. The CDR3 loop spans 12 amino acids. V lost 0 bases to trimming and J lost 3 bases, with 5 bases between them. Germline lookup yields CDR1 GTSNPN and CDR2 SVGIG (reference sequence).

V is TRBV14 and J is TRBJ2-1, with a tentative D call TRBD1 (6 bases). The CDR3 spans 14 residues. Between the trimmed V and J ends, which lost 4 bases and 11 bases, there was a span of 18 bases. From germline, CDR1 is SGHDN and CDR2 FVKESK. The CDR3 protein is CASSPWGQAKQQFF. The CDR3 coding sequence is TGTGCCAGCAGCCCCTGGGGGCAGGCAAAGCAGCAGTTCTTC.

On this clone: A read error may produce the germline difference seen at one junction end. The chain combines TRBV23-1 with TRBJ1-4; D possibly corresponds to TRBD1 (5 bases). TRBV23-1 counts as an open reading frame of uncertain function. The CDR3 is 10 residues long. The CDR3 DNA follows: TGCGCCAGCAGTCAATCGGGAGGGGTTTTT. Its protein is CASSQSGGVF.